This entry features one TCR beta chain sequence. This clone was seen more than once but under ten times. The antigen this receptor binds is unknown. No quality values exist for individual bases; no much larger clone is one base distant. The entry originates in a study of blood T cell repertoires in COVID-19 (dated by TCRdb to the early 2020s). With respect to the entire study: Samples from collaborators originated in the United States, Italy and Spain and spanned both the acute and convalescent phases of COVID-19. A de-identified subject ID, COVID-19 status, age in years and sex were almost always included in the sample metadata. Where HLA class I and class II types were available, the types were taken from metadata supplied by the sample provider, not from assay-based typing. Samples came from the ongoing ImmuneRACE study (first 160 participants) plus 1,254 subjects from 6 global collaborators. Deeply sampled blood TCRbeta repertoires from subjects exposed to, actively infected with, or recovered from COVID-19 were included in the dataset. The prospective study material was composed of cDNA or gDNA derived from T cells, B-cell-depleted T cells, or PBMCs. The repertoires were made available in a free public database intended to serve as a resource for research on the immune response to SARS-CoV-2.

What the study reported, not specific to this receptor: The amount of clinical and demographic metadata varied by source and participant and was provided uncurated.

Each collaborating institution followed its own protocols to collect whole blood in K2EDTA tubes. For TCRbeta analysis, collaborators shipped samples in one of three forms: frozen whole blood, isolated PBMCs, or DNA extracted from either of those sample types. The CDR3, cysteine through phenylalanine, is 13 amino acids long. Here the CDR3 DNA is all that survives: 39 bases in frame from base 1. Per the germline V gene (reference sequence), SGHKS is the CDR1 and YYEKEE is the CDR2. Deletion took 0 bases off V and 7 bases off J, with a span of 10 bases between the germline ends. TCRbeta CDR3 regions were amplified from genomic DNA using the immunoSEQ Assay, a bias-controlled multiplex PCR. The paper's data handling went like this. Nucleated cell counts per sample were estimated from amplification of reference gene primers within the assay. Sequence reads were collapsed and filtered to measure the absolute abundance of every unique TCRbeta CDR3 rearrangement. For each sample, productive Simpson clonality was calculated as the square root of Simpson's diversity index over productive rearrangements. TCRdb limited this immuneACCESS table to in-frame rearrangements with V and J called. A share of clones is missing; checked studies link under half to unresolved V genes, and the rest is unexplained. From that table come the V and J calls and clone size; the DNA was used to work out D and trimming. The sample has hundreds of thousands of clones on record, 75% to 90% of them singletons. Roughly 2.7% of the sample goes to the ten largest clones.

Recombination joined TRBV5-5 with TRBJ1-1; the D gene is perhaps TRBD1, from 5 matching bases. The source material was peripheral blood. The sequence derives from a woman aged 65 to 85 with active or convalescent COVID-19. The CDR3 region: CASSLDIRGEAFF. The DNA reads TGTGCCAGCAGCTTGGATATTAGGGGTGAAGCTTTCTTT.